Here is one T cell receptor beta chain with its context. The antigen is not known. Germline CDR1 WNHNN, CDR2 SYGVQD (reference sequence). The length of the CDR3 is 13 residues. Trimming removed 4 bases at V and 3 bases at J, with 10 bases between. The sample originates from a study of T cell responses to AZD1222 COVID-19 vaccine. Study-level results: The donor group comprised mostly white British people and more females; the analysis possibly underestimated clonal diversity. Sampled repertoires all dated from after the peak T cell response.

Method: immunoSEQ multiplex PCR; TCRdb's copy keeps in-frame clones and lacks some. The sample records some 80,000 clones, more than 85% being singletons. The chain uses TRBV10-1 and TRBJ2-7; D possibly corresponds to TRBD1 (5 bases). Sample: peripheral blood, taken on day 0 of AZD1222 vaccination. This receptor was taken from an adult in good health. In nucleotides, the CDR3 is TGCGCCAGCAGTGGACAGCTGTTCTACGAGCAGTACTTC. This sequence encodes CASSGQLFYEQYF.